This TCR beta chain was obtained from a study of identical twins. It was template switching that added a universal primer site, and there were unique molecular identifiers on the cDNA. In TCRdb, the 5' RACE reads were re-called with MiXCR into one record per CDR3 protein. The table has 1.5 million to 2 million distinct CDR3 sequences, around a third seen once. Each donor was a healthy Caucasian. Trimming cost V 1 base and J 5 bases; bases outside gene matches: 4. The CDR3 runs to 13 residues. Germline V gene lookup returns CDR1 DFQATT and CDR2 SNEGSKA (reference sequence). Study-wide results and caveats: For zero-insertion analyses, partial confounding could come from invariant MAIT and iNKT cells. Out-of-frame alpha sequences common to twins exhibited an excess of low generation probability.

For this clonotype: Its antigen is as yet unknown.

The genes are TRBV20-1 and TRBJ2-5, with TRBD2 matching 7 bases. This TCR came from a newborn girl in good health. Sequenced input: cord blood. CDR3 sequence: CSARVVGGETQYF. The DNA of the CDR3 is TGCAGTGCTAGAGTCGTCGGGGGGGAGACCCAGTACTTC.